This T cell receptor (beta chain) emerged from a study of T cells in localized non-small cell lung cancer. Only in-frame clones appear in the TCRdb table, and some are missing; sequencing was by immunoSEQ multiplex PCR. The sample lists under 2,500 clones; roughly a quarter were seen once. Findings of the study overall: Uninvolved adjacent lung, not tumor, had the highest T cell clonality. Median detection of top 100 tumor clones in adjacent lung was about 60 clones. An association was observed between higher blood T cell density and longer overall survival.

The V and J ends lost 3 bases and 6 bases respectively, with 22 bases between them. The CDR3 spans 17 residues. The germline V gene encodes CDR1 LNHDA and CDR2 SQIVND (reference sequence). Regarding this clone: Its antigen is still unknown.

The chain links TRBV19 to TRBJ2-3, with D maybe TRBD2 (7 bases). This receptor was identified in a female donor with stage II lung adenocarcinoma. Sequencing was performed on normal lung tissue next to the tumor, taken before any cancer treatment. The CDR3 DNA sequence: TGTGCCAGTAGTATTCGCGGGGGTCGGGACACCACGGATACGCAGTATTTT. This sequence encodes CASSIRGGRDTTDTQYF.